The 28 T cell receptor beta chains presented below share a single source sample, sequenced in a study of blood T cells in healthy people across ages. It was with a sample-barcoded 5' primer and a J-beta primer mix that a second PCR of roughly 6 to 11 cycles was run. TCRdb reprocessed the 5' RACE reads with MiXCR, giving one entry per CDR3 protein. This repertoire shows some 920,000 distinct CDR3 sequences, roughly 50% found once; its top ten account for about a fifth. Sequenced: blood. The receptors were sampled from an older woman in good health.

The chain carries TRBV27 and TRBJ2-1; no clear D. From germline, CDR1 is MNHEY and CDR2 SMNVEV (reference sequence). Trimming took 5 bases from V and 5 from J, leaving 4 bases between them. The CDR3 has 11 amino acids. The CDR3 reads CASSKHNEQFF. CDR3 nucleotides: TGTGCCAGCAGTAAGCACAATGAGCAGTTCTTC.

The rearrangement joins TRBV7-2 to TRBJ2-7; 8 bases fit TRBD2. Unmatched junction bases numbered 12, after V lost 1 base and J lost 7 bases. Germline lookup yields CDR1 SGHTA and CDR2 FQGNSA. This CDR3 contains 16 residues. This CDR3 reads CASSLVALAGRNEQYF. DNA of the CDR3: TGTGCCAGCAGCTTAGTCGCTCTAGCGGGCCGCAATGAGCAGTACTTC.

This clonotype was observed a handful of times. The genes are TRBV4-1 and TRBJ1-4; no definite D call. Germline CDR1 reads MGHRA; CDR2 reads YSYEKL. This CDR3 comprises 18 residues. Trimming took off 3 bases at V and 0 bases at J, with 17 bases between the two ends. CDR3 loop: CASSHSLAVAPTNEKLFF. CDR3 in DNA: TGCGCCAGCAGCCATAGCTTGGCAGTGGCACCAACTAATGAAAAACTGTTTTTT.

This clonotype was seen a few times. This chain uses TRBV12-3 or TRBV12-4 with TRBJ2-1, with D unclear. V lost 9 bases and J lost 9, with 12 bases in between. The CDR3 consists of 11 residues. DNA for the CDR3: TGTGCCAGTTCCCCTCGGACTGAGCAGTTCTTC. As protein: CASSPRTEQFF.

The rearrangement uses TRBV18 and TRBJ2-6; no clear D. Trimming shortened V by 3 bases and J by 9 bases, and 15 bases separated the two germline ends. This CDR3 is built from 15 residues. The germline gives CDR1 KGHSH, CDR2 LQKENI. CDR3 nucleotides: TGTGCCAGCTCACCCCCTACAGCGTCGGTCAACGTCCTGACTTTC. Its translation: CASSPPTASVNVLTF.

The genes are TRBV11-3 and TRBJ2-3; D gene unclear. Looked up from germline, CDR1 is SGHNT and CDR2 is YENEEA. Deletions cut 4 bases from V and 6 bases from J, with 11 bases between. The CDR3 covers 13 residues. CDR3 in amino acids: CASSSMGWDTQYF. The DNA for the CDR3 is TGTGCCAGCAGCTCGATGGGATGGGATACGCAGTATTTT.

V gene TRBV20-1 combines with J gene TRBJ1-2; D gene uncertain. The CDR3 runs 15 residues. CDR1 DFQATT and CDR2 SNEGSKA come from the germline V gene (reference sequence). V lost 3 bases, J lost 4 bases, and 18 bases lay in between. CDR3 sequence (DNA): TGCAGTGCTAGTACTGATCTCGGACTAGGCTATGGCTACACCTTC. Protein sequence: CSASTDLGLGYGYTF.

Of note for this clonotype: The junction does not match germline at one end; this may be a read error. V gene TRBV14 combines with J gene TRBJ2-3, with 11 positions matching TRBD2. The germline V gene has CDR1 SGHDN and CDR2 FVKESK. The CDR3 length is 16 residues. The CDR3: CASSPGLAAISDTQYF. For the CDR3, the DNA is TGTGCCAGTAGCCCGGGACTAGCGGCAATCTCCGATACGCAGTATTTT.

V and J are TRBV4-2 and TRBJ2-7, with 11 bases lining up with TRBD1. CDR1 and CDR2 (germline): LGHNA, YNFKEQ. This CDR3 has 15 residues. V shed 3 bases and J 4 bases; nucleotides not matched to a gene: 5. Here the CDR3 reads CASSQGQGVGYEQYF. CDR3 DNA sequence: TGTGCCAGCAGCCAGGGACAGGGGGTTGGGTACGAGCAGTACTTC.

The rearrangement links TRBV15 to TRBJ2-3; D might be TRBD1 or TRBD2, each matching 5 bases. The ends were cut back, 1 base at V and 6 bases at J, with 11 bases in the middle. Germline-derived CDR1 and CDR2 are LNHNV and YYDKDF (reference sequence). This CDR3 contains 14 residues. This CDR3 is CATSRAGPADTQYF. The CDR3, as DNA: TGTGCCACCAGCAGAGCGGGGCCCGCGGATACGCAGTATTTT.

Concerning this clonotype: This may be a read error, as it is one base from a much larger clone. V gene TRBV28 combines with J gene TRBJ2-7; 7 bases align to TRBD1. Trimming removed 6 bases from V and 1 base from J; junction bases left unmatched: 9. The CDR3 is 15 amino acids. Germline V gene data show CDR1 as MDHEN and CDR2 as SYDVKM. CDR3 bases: TGTGCCAGCAGGGTAAGACAGGGAAATTCCTACGAGCAGTACTTC. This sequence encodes CASRVRQGNSYEQYF. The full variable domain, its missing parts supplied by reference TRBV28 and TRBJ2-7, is DVKVTQSSRYLVKRTGEKVFLECVQDMDHENMFWYRQDPGLGLRLIYFSYDVKMKEKGDIPEGYSVSREKKERFSLILESASTNQTSMYLCASRVRQGNSYEQYFGPGTRLTVT.

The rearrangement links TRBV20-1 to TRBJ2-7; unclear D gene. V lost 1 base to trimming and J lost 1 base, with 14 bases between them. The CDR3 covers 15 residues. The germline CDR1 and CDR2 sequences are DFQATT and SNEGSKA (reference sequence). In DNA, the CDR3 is TGCAGTGCTAGAGCTCTGTATAGTGGGTCCTACGAGCAGTACTTC. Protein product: CSARALYSGSYEQYF.

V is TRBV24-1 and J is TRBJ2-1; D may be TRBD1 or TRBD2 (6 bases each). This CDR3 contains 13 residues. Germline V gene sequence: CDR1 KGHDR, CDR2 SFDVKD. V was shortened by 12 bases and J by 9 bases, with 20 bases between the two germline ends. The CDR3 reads CAPTAPGGSEQFF. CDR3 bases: TGTGCCCCTACGGCACCCGGGGGCAGTGAGCAGTTCTTC.

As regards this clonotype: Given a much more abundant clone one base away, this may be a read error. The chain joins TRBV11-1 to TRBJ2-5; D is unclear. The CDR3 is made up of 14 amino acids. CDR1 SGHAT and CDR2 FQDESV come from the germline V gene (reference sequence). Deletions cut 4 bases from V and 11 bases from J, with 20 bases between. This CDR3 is CASSSYGPAEKQYF. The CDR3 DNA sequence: TGTGCCAGCAGCTCATACGGACCAGCCGAAAAGCAGTACTTC.

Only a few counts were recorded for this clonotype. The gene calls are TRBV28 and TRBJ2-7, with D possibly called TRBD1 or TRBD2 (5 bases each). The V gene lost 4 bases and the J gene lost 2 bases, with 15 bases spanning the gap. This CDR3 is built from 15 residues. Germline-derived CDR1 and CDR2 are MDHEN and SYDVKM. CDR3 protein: CASSSSGRTAYEQYF. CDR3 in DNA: TGTGCCAGCAGTTCCTCGGGACGGACTGCCTACGAGCAGTACTTC.

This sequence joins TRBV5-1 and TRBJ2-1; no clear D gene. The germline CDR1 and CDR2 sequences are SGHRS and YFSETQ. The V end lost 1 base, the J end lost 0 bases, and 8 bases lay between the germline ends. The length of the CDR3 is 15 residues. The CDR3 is CASSLIGVSYNEQFF. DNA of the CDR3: TGCGCCAGCAGCTTGATAGGCGTCTCCTACAATGAGCAGTTCTTC.

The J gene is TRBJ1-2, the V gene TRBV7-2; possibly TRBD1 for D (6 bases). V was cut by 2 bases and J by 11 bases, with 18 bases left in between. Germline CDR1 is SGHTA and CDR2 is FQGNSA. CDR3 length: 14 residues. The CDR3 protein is CASSLQGPISQYTF. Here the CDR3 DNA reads TGTGCCAGCAGCTTACAGGGGCCGATATCTCAGTACACCTTC.

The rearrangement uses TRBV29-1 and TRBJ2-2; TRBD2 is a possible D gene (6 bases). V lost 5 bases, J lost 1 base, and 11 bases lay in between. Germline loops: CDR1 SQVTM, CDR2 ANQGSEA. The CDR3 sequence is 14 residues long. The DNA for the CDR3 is TGCAGCGTTATCCGGGAGAGGAACACCGGGGAGCTGTTTTTT. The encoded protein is CSVIRERNTGELFF.

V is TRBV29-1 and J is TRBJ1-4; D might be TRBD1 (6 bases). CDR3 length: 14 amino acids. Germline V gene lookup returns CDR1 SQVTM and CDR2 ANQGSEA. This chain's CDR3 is CNVDRGADGEKLFF. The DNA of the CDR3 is TGCAACGTGGACCGGGGGGCAGACGGTGAAAAACTGTTTTTT.

The CDR3 nucleotides are TGTGCCACCAGCAGAGCCCGAGTTCCCCTCTACGAGCAGTACTTC. Its protein is CATSRARVPLYEQYF. The chain employs TRBV15 and TRBJ2-7; D not resolved. CDR1 is LNHNV, CDR2 YYDKDF, per germline (reference sequence). The CDR3 is made up of 15 amino acids. Trimming took 1 base from V and 3 from J, leaving 13 bases between them.

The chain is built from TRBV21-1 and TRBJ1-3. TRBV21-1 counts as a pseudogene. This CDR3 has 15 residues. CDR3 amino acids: CASSRREGGGNTIYF. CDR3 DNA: TGTGCCAGCAGCCGTCGAGAAGGAGGTGGAAACACCATATATTTT.

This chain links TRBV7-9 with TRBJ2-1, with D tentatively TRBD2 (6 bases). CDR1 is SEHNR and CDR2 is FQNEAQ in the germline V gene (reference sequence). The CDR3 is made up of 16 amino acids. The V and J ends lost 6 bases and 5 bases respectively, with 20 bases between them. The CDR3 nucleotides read TGTGCCAGCAGTCTTGGCCTCGGGGGAATTCACAATGAGCAGTTCTTC. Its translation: CASSLGLGGIHNEQFF.

The CDR3 loop is CASSQNHRAYNEQFF. In DNA form, the CDR3 reads TGTGCCAGCAGTCAAAACCACAGGGCCTACAATGAGCAGTTCTTC. V gene TRBV6-5 combines with J gene TRBJ2-1; tentatively, D is TRBD1 (6 bases). This CDR3 is built from 15 residues. Per the germline V gene, CDR1 is MNHEY and CDR2 is SVGAGI. With 5 bases removed from V and 2 bases from J, the gap between germline ends came to 13 bases.

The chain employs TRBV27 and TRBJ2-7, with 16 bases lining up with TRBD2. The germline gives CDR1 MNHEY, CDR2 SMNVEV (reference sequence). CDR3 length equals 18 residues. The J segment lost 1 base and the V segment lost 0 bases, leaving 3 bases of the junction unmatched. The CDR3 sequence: CASSLSGLAGGISYEQYF. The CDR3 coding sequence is TGTGCCAGCAGTTTATCGGGACTAGCGGGAGGGATATCCTACGAGCAGTACTTC.

The CDR3 loop is CASSIERVQETQYF. The CDR3 region has the DNA TGTGCCAGCAGTATAGAGCGGGTCCAAGAGACCCAGTACTTC. This sequence joins TRBV7-3 and TRBJ2-5; tentatively, D is TRBD2 (6 bases). The CDR3 consists of 14 residues. In germline, CDR1 is SGHTA, CDR2 FQGTGA. V lost 6 bases and J 1 base, leaving 12 bases between the germline ends. Together with reference TRBV7-3 and TRBJ2-5, the CDR3 gives the full variable domain: GAGVSQTPSNKVTEKGKYVELRCDPISGHTALYWYRQSLGQGPEFLIYFQGTGAADDSGLPNDRFFAVRPEGSVSTLKIQRTERGDSAVYLCASSIERVQETQYFGPGTRLLVL.

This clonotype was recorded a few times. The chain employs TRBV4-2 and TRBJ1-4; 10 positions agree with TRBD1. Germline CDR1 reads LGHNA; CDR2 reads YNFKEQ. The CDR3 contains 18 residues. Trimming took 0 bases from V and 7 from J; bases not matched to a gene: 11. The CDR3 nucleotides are TGTGCCAGCAGCCAAGAGCGTAGACAGGGGGCGAGGAGTGAAAAACTGTTTTTT. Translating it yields CASSQERRQGARSEKLFF.

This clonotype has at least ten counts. The CDR3 is CSVAGTDPYGYTF. DNA of the CDR3: TGCAGCGTTGCTGGGACCGACCCCTATGGCTACACCTTC. The chain joins TRBV29-1 to TRBJ1-2; D is perhaps TRBD1 (5 bases). This CDR3 region has 13 residues. CDR1 and CDR2 from the germline V gene are SQVTM and ANQGSEA. The V gene lost 4 bases and the J gene lost 4 bases, with 13 bases spanning the gap. The full variable domain, completed using reference TRBV29-1 and TRBJ1-2, is SAVISQKPSRDICQRGTSLTIQCQVDSQVTMMFWYRQQPGQSLTLIATANQGSEATYESGFVIDKFPISRPNLTFSTLTVSNMSPEDSSIYLCSVAGTDPYGYTFGSGTRLTVV.

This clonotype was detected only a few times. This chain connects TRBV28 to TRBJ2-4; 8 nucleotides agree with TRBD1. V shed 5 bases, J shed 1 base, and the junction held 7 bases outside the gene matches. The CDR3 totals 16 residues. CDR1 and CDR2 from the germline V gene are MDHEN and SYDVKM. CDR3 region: CASSDHTGGAKNIQYF. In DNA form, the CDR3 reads TGTGCCAGCAGTGATCACACAGGGGGTGCCAAAAACATTCAGTACTTC.